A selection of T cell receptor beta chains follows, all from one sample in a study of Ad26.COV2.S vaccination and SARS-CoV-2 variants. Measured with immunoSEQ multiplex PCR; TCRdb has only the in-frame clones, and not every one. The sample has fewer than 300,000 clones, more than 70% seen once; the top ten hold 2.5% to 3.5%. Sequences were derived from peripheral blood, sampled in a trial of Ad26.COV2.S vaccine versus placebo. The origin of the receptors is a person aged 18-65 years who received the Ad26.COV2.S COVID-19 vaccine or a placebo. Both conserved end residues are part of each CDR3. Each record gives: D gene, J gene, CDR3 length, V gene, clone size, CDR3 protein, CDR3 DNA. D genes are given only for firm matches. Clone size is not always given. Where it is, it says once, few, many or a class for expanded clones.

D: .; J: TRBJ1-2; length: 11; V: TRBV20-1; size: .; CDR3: CSARGQDGYTF; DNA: TGCAGTGCTAGAGGACAGGATGGCTACACCTTC
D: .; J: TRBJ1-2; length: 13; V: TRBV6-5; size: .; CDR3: CASSPEGERGYTF; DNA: TGTGCCAGCAGTCCCGAAGGGGAGCGGGGCTACACCTTC
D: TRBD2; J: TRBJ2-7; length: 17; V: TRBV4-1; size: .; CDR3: CASSREGLAALKGEQYF; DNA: TGCGCCAGCAGCCGGGAGGGACTAGCGGCTTTAAAAGGCGAGCAGTACTTC
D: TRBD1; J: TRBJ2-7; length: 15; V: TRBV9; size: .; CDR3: CASSVGQVSSYEQYF; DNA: TGTGCCAGCAGCGTCGGACAGGTGTCGTCCTACGAGCAGTACTTC
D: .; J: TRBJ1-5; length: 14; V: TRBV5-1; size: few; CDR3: CASSLETGDQPQHF; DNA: TGCGCCAGCAGCTTGGAAACAGGCGATCAGCCCCAGCATTTT
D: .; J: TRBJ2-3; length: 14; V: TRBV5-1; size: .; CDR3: CASSPRGWGDTQYF; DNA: TGCGCCAGCAGCCCCCGAGGTTGGGGAGATACGCAGTATTTT
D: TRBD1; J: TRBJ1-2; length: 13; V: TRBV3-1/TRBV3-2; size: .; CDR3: CARIRGLDYGYTF; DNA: TGTGCCAGAATCAGGGGGCTCGACTATGGCTACACCTTC
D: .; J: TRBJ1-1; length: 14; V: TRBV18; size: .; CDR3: CASSPGPLNTEAFF; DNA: TGTGCCAGCTCACCCGGACCGCTGAACACTGAAGCTTTCTTT
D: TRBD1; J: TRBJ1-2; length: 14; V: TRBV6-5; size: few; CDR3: CASSGDRGYYGYTF; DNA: TGTGCCAGCAGCGGGGACAGGGGGTATTATGGCTACACCTTC
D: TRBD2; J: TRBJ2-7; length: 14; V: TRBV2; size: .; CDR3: CASSGQRGVPEQYF; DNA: TGTGCCAGCAGTGGTCAGCGGGGGGTCCCCGAGCAGTACTTC
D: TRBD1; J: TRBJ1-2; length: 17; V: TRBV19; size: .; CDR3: CASSILTGGNDYYGYTF; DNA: TGTGCCAGTAGTATATTAACAGGGGGTAACGATTACTATGGCTACACCTTC
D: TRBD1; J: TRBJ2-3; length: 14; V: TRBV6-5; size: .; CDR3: CASSTGQGAGLWYF; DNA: TGTGCCAGCAGTACCGGGCAGGGGGCCGGACTATGGTATTTT
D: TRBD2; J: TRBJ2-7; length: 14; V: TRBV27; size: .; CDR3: CASSYRTSGDEQYF; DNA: TGTGCCAGCAGTTACCGGACTAGCGGGGACGAGCAGTACTTC
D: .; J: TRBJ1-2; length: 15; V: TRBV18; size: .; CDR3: CASSPSAGRNYGYTF; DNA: TGTGCCAGCTCACCGTCAGCGGGAAGGAACTATGGCTACACCTTC
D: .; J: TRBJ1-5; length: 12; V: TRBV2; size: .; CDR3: CASSWGNGPQHF; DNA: TGTGCCAGCAGTTGGGGTAATGGGCCCCAGCATTTT
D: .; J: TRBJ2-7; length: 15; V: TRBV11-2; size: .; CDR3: CASSLSLGFGYEQYF; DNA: TGTGCCAGCAGCTTAAGTCTGGGCTTCGGTTACGAGCAGTACTTC
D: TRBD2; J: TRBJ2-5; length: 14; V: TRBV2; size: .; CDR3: CASRKSGGLPGQYF; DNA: TGTGCCAGCAGAAAAAGCGGGGGGCTTCCGGGCCAGTACTTC
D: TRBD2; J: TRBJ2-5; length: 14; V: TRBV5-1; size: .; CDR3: CASNDLAGEETQYF; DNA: TGCGCCAGCAACGATCTAGCGGGAGAAGAGACCCAGTACTTC
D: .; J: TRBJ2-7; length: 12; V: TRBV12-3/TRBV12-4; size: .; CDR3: CASGRDFYEQYF; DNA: TGTGCCAGCGGACGGGATTTCTACGAGCAGTACTTC
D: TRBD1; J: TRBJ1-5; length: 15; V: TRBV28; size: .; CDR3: CASSSPAGGFQPQHF; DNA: TGTGCCAGCAGTTCCCCGGCAGGGGGCTTTCAGCCCCAGCATTTT
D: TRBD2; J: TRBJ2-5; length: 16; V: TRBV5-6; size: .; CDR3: CASSLVGGRVAETQYF; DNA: TGTGCCAGCAGCTTGGTGGGCGGGAGGGTCGCCGAGACCCAGTACTTC
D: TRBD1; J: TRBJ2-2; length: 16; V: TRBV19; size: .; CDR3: CASTDPGQGNTGELFF; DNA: TGTGCCAGTACCGATCCGGGACAGGGGAACACCGGGGAGCTGTTTTTT
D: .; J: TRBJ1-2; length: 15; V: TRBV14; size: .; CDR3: CASSQRGAYLYGYTF; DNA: TGTGCCAGCAGCCAACGTGGCGCCTACCTGTATGGCTACACCTTC
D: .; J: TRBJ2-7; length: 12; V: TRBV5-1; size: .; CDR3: CASSLELGEQYF; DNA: TGCGCCAGCAGCTTGGAGCTCGGAGAGCAGTACTTC
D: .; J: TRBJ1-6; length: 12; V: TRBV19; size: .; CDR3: CASSDGHSPLHF; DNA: TGTGCCAGTTCGGACGGGCATTCACCCCTCCACTTT
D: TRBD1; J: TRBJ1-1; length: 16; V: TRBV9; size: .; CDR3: CASSVGTGGMNTEAFF; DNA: TGTGCCAGCAGCGTTGGGACAGGGGGAATGAACACTGAAGCTTTCTTT
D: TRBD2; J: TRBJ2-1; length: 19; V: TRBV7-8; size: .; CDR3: CASRSTGKGLAGGGDEQFF; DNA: TGTGCCAGCAGGTCTACAGGGAAAGGACTAGCGGGAGGAGGGGATGAGCAGTTCTTC
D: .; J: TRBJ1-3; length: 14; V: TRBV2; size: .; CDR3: CASSELDTRSTIYF; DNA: TGTGCCAGCAGTGAATTGGATACCAGGAGCACCATATATTTT
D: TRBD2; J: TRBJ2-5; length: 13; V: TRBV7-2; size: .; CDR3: CASSPSGGGTQYF; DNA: TGTGCCAGCAGCCCTAGCGGGGGAGGGACCCAGTACTTC
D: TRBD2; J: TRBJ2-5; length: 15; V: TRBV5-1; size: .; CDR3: CASSFLAGAPETQYF; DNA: TGCGCCAGCAGCTTCCTAGCGGGAGCCCCAGAGACCCAGTACTTC
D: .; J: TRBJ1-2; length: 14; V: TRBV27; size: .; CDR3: CASRLGDRKDGYTF; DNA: TGTGCCAGCAGATTGGGGGATCGCAAGGATGGCTACACCTTC
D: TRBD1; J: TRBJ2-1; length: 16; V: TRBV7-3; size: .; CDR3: CASSLRSDRAYNEQFF; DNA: TGTGCCAGCAGCTTAAGATCAGACAGGGCCTACAATGAGCAGTTCTTC
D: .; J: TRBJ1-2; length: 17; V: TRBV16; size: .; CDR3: CASSAQSGTGARAGYTF; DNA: TGTGCCAGCAGCGCCCAATCCGGGACGGGGGCTCGGGCTGGCTACACCTTC
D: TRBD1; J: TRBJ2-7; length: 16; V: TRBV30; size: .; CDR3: CAWSALGQGPVYEQYF; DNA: TGTGCCTGGAGTGCCTTAGGACAGGGGCCCGTCTACGAGCAGTACTTC
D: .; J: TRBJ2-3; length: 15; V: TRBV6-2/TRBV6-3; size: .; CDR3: CASSYGGSSTDTQYF; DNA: TGTGCCAGCAGTTATGGCGGATCTAGCACAGATACGCAGTATTTT
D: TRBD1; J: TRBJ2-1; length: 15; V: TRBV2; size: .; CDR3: CASRRQGVRNNEQFF; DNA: TGTGCCAGCAGGCGACAGGGGGTGAGGAACAATGAGCAGTTCTTC
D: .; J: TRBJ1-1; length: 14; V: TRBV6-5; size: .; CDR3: CASSYSFGGTEAFF; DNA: TGTGCCAGCAGTTACTCGTTCGGGGGAACTGAAGCTTTCTTT
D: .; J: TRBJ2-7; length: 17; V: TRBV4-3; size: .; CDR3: CASSQTYQGGPKAEQYF; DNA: TGCGCCAGCAGCCAAACCTACCAGGGGGGCCCTAAGGCAGAGCAGTACTTC
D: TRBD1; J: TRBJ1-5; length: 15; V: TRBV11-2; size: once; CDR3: CASSVGTGGNQPQHF; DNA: TGTGCCAGCAGCGTTGGGACAGGGGGCAATCAGCCCCAGCATTTT
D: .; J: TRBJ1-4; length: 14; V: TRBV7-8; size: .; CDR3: CASSLTSTNEKLFF; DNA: TGTGCCAGCAGCTTGACGTCAACTAATGAAAAACTGTTTTTT
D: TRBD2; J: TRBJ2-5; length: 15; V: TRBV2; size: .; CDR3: CASIRASGGEETQYF; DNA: TGTGCCAGTATCCGGGCTAGCGGGGGAGAAGAGACCCAGTACTTC
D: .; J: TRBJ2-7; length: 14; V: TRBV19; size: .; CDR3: CASSMRSGAYEQYF; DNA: TGTGCCAGTAGTATGAGGTCAGGGGCCTACGAGCAGTACTTC
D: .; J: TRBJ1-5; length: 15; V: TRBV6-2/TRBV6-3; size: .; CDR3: CASSYRQEGNQPQHF; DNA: TGTGCCAGCAGTTACCGGCAGGAGGGCAATCAGCCCCAGCATTTT
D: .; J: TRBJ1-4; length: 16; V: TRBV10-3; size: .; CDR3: CATKTGPLATNEKLFF; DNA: TGTGCCACCAAAACGGGACCACTTGCAACTAATGAAAAACTGTTTTTT
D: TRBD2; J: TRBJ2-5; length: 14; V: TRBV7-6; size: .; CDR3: CASTVGGGQETQYF; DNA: TGTGCCAGCACCGTAGGCGGGGGACAAGAGACCCAGTACTTC
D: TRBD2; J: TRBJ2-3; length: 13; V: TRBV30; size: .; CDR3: CAWMGGWTDTQYF; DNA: TGTGCCTGGATGGGGGGGTGGACAGATACGCAGTATTTT
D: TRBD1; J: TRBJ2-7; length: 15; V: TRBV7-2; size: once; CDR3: CASSPGTGFGYEQYF; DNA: TGTGCCAGCAGCCCCGGGACAGGGTTCGGCTACGAGCAGTACTTC
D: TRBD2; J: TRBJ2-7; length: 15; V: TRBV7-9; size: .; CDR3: CASSPSSGRAYEQYF; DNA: TGTGCCAGCAGCCCTTCTAGCGGGAGGGCCTACGAGCAGTACTTC
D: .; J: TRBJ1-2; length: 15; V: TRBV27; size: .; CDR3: CASSLRRGLNYGYTF; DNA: TGTGCCAGCAGTTTACGCAGGGGACTTAACTATGGCTACACCTTC
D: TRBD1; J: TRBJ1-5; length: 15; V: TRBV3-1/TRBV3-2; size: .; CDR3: CASSQRQGGNQPQHF; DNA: TGTGCCAGCAGCCAACGACAGGGAGGCAATCAGCCCCAGCATTTT
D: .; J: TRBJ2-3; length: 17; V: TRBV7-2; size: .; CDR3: CASSPGWVTDRPDTQYF; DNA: TGTGCCAGCAGCCCAGGATGGGTAACGGATCGTCCAGATACGCAGTATTTT
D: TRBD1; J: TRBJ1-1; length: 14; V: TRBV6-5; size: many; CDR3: CASSPQGGVTEAFF; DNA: TGTGCCAGCAGTCCACAGGGGGGGGTCACTGAAGCTTTCTTT